The clone carrying this T cell receptor (beta chain) occurred many times. There are 13 residues in the CDR3. The V gene's germline CDR1 is DFQATT and CDR2 SNEGSKA (reference sequence). The V and J ends lost 3 bases and 7 bases, in that order; junction bases with no gene match: 7. The data derive from a study of naive and memory T cell subsets. The library had UMIs added by 3' ligation of an oligonucleotide to TCR cDNA. RNA was extracted from 2.5 ml of whole blood of healthy adults. Four PCR rounds used nested alpha and beta constant region primers plus the SP2 primer. TCRdb itself ran the UMI-ligation and nested PCR reads through MiXCR, one entry per CDR3 protein. The sample holds about 26,000 distinct CDR3 sequences, roughly 5.4% seen once.

The chain employs TRBV20-1 and TRBJ2-7, with 9 positions matching TRBD2. The receptor comes from an adult in good health. What was sequenced was blood. The DNA of the CDR3 is TGCAGTGCTAGTTTAAGCGGGAGGCTTGAGCAGTACTTC. It yields the protein CSASLSGRLEQYF.